This entry concerns a single T cell receptor (beta chain). Its antigen is not known. V lost 6 bases to trimming and J lost 7 bases; unmatched junction nucleotides: 15. CDR1 is MNHEY, CDR2 SMNVEV, per germline (reference sequence). This CDR3 is 18 amino acids long. The data originate from a study of T cells in localized non-small cell lung cancer. Study-wide findings and caveats: For the top 100 tumor clones, a median about 56 also appeared in adjacent lung.

Clones were read by immunoSEQ multiplex PCR, and TCRdb kept only the in-frame ones, dropping some. Among more than 25,000 clones, around 89% were seen once, and the ten largest hold over 10%. The TCR was taken from a female donor at least 60 years old with stage III squamous cell lung carcinoma. The genes are TRBV27 and TRBJ2-5; 15 positions agree with TRBD2. Material: peripheral blood, obtained before any cancer treatment. The chain's CDR3 is CASSTREGLAGGLGTQYF. Written as DNA, the CDR3 is TGTGCCAGCAGCACGAGAGAGGGACTAGCGGGGGGCCTGGGGACCCAGTACTTC.